Sequencing of this T cell receptor (beta chain) was carried out in a study of T cells in Graves' hyperthyroidism and ophthalmopathy. The V end lost 2 bases, the J end lost 6 bases, and 8 bases lay between the germline ends. CDR3 length equals 12 residues. The table lists this clonotype with many counts. Antigen unknown. Amplification of TCR beta CDR3 regions used RNA as the template. During a first-round RT-PCR of the TCR CDR3, the HTBI primer set was used. TCRdb analysed the multiplex PCR reads with MiXCR anew, one entry per CDR3 protein. There are some 460,000 distinct CDR3 sequences in the sample; 15% to 19% occur only once, and 7.5% to 9% lies in the top ten. The study's findings and limits: The blood repertoire included most of the expanded thyroid clonotypes above 0.001.

The chain joins TRBV12-3 or TRBV12-4 to TRBJ2-7; no reliable D call. The sequence was collected from a woman younger than 35 with Graves' hyperthyroidism. Material: blood. The DNA for the CDR3 is TGTGCCAGCAGTTTAAGCCAGGTCGAGCAGTACTTC. It specifies CASSLSQVEQYF.